The source of this T cell receptor beta chain is a study of blood T cell repertoires in COVID-19 (dated by TCRdb to about 2020). At the level of the whole study: Samples covering the acute and convalescent phases of COVID-19 were provided by collaborators in the United States, Italy and Spain. The prospective study material was composed of cDNA or gDNA derived from T cells, B-cell-depleted T cells, or PBMCs. Deeply sampled blood TCRbeta repertoires from subjects exposed to, actively infected with, or recovered from COVID-19 were included in the dataset. The repertoires were made available in a free public database intended to serve as a resource for research on the immune response to SARS-CoV-2. The samples were drawn from the first 160 participants of the ongoing ImmuneRACE study and from 1,254 subjects provided by 6 global collaborators. Nearly every sample came with metadata listing a de-identified subject ID, COVID-19 status, age in years and sex. Where available, HLA class I and class II types were taken from metadata supplied by the sample provider and were not determined by assay-based typing.

The cysteine opens and the phenylalanine closes a CDR3 of 16 amino acids. CDR3 DNA only is kept here, 48 bases in frame from base 1. Beyond this particular receptor, the publication reports: The amount of clinical and demographic metadata varied by source and participant and was provided uncurated.

Enrolling through a virtual design, the prospective study's participants ranged in age from roughly 18 to 90 years and lived across roughly 23 United States geographic areas. To assign participants to cohorts, the prospective study relied on clinical history that participants themselves reported in a screening survey and a study questionnaire. In the prospective study, mobile phlebotomists collected whole blood, serum and a nasopharyngeal or oropharyngeal swab from each participant. Participants in the prospective study had the option to provide additional blood draws and questionnaires over an approximately 2-month period. Blood samples from the prospective study were shipped frozen or at room temperature prior to DNA extraction. The count of this clone is one. Its cognate antigen has yet to be identified. Base qualities are not at hand, and no much larger clone is one base apart. TCRbeta CDR3 regions were amplified from genomic DNA using the immunoSEQ Assay, a bias-controlled multiplex PCR. The source study handled its data this way. The number of nucleated cells in each sample was estimated from the amplification of reference gene primers within the assay. To quantify the absolute abundance of each unique TCRbeta CDR3 rearrangement, sequence reads were collapsed and filtered. For each sample, productive Simpson clonality was calculated as the square root of Simpson's diversity index across productive rearrangements. This is the immuneACCESS table as TCRdb keeps it, with only in-frame sequences that have V and J called. A part of the clones is gone; compared with another copy, unresolved V genes explain less than half, and the rest is unexplained. That table furnishes V, J and clone size, whereas the DNA furnished D and trimming. The sample has 470,000 or so clones on record, 87% of them singletons. Just under 2% of the sample lies in the top ten.

This clonotype originated in a woman between 18 and 29 years old with acute COVID-19. Sequencing was done on a sample of PBMCs or T cells enriched from blood (not recorded which). This chain joins TRBV21-1 to TRBJ2-1; TRBD1, the D gene given by the table, was not confirmed from the DNA. TRBV21-1 is recorded as a pseudogene. In nucleotides, the sequence is TGTGCCAGCAGCTCTTGGCCGGGACATCTCGCTTGGGAGCAGTTCTTC. This sequence encodes CASSSWPGHLAWEQFF.